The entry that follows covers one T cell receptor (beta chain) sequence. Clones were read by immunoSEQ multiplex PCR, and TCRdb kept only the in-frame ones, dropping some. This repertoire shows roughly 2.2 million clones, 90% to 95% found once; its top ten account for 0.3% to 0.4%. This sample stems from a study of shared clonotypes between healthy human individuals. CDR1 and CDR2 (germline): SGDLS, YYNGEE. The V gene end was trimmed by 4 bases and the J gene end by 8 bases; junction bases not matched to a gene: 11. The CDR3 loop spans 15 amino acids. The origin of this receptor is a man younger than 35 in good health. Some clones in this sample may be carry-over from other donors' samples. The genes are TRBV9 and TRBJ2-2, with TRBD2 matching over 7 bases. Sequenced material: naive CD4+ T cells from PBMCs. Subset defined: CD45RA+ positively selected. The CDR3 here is CASSTLAGAAGELFF. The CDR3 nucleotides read TGTGCCAGCAGCACCCTGGCGGGAGCTGCAGGGGAGCTGTTTTTT.